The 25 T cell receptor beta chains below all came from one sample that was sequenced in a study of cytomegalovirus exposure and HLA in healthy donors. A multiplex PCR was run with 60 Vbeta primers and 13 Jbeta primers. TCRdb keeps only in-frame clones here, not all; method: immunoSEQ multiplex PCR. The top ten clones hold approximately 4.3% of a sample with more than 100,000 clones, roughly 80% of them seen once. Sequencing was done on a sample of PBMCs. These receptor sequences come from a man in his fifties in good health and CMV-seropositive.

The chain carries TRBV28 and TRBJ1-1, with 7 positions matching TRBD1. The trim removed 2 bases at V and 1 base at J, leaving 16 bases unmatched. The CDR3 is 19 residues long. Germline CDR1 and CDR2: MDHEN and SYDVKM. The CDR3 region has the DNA TGTGCCAGCAGTTTACTAGGCCATAGCCGGGGACAGCGGAACACTGAAGCTTTCTTT. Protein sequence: CASSLLGHSRGQRNTEAFF.

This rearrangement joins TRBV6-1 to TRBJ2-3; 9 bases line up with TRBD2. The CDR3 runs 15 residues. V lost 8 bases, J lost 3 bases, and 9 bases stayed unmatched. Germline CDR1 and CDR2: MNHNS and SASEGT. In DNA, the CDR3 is TGTGCCAGCCATGCTCATGCGGGGGGGACAGATACGCAGTATTTT. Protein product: CASHAHAGGTDTQYF.

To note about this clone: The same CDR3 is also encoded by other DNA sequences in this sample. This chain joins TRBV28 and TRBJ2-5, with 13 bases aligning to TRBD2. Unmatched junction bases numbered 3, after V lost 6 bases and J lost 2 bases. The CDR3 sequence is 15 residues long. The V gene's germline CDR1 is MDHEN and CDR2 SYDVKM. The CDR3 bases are TGTGCCAGCAGCAGACTAGCGGGAGGACAAGAGACCCAGTACTTC. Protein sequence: CASSRLAGGQETQYF.

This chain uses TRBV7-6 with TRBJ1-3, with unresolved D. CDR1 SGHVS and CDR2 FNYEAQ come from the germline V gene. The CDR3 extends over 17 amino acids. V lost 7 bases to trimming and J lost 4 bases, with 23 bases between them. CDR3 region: CASTPFAQTTGGNTIYF. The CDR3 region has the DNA TGTGCCAGCACTCCCTTTGCTCAGACCACGGGGGGAAACACCATATATTTT.

CDR3 residues: CSVVAGDLITDTQYF. CDR3 nucleotide sequence: TGCAGCGTTGTAGCGGGAGACTTAATCACAGATACGCAGTATTTT. The chain recombines TRBV29-1 with TRBJ2-3; 9 nucleotides align to TRBD2. V trimming: 4 bases; J trimming: 2 bases; junction bases outside the gene matches: 7. Germline V gives CDR1 SQVTM, CDR2 ANQGSEA. There are 15 residues in the CDR3.

DNA for the CDR3: TGTGCCAGCAGCCCCAGGGTAGGCGAGCAGTACTTC. Its protein is CASSPRVGEQYF. The chain links TRBV7-8 to TRBJ2-7; D possibly corresponds to TRBD1 (5 bases). The germline gives CDR1 SGHVS, CDR2 FQNEAQ. V was pared by 5 bases and J by 6 bases, with 11 bases between. The CDR3 is made up of 12 amino acids. Full variable domain (remainder filled in from reference TRBV7-8 and TRBJ2-7): GAGVSQSPRYKVAKRGQDVALRCDPISGHVSLFWYQQALGQGPEFLTYFQNEAQLDKSGLPSDRFFAERPEGSVSTLKIQRTQQEDSAVYLCASSPRVGEQYFGPGTRLTVT.

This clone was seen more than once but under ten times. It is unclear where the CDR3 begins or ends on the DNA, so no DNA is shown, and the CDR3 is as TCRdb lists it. The CDR3 loop reads CASSQVGAGTPLF. V usage is TRBV14 and J usage is TRBJ2-3; the table's D call TRBD2 went unverified against the DNA. Germline CDR1 is SGHDN and CDR2 is FVKESK. The CDR3 is 13 amino acids in total, end residues counted.

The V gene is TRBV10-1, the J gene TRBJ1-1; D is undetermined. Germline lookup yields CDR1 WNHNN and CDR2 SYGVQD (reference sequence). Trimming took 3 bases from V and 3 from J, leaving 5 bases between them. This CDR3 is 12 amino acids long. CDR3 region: CASSESDTEAFF. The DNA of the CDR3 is TGCGCCAGCAGTGAATCAGACACTGAAGCTTTCTTT.

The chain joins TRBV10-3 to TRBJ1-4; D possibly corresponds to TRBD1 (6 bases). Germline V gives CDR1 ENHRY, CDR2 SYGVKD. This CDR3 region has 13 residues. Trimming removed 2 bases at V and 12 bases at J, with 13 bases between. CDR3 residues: CAISEDRDTELFF. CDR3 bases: TGTGCCATCAGTGAGGACCGGGACACCGAACTGTTTTTT.

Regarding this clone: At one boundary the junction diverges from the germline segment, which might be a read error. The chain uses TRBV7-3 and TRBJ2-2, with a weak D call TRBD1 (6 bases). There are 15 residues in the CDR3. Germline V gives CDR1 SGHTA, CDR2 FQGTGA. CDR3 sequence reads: CSSSLRGQNTGELFF. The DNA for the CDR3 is TGTTCCAGCAGCTTACGGGGACAGAACACCGGGGAGCTGTTTTTT.

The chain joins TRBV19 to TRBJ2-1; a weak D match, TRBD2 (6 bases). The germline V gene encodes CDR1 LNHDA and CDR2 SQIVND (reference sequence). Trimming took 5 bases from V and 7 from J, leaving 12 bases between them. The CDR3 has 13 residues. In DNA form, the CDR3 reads TGTGCCAGTAGTCCCACTCTAGCGAATGAGCAGTTCTTC. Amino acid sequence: CASSPTLANEQFF.

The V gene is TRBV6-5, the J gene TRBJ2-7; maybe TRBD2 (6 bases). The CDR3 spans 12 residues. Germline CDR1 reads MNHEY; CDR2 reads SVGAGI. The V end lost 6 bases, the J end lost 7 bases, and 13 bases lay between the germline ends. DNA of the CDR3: TGTGCCAGCAGCCCCCTGGAGGGAGAGCAGTACTTC. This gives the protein CASSPLEGEQYF.

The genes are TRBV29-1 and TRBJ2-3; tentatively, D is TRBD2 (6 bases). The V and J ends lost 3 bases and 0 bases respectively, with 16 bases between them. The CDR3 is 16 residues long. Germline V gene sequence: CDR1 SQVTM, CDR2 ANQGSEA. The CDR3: CSVDTRDFASTDTQYF. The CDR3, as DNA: TGCAGCGTTGATACGCGGGACTTCGCTAGCACAGATACGCAGTATTTT.

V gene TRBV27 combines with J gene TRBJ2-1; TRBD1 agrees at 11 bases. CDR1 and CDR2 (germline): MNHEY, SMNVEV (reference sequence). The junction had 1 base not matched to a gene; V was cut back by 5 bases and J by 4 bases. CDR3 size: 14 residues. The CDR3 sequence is CASSGTGGYNEQFF. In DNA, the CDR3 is TGTGCCAGCAGTGGGACAGGGGGTTACAATGAGCAGTTCTTC.

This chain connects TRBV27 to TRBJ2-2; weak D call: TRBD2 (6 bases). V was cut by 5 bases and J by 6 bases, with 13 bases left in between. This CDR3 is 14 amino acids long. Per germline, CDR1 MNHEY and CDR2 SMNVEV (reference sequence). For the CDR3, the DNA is TGTGCCAGCAGTCGGGACTCAGTTCCCGGGGAGCTGTTTTTT. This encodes CASSRDSVPGELFF.

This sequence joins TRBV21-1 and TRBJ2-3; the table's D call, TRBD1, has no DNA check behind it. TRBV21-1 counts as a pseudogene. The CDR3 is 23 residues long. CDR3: CASGPCIREQREPGQGYTDTQYF. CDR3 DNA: TGTGCCAGCGGTCCTTGTATCCGTGAACAGAGAGAACCGGGACAGGGCTACACAGATACGCAGTATTTT.

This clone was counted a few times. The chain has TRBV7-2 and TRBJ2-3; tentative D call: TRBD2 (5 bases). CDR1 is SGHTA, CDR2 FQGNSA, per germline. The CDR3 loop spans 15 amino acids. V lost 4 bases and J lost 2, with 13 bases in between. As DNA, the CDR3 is TGTGCCAGCAGCTCTTCCCTAGCAAACACAGATACGCAGTATTTT. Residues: CASSSSLANTDTQYF.

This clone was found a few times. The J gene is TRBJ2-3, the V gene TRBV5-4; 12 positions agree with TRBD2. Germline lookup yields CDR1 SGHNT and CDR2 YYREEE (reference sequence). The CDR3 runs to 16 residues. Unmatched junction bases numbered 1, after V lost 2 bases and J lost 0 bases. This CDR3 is CASSLGTSGSTDTQYF. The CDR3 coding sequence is TGTGCCAGCAGCTTAGGGACTAGCGGGAGCACAGATACGCAGTATTTT.

CDR3 region: CSVQKQGAGEKLFF. As DNA, the CDR3 is TGCAGCGTGCAAAAGCAGGGGGCGGGTGAAAAACTGTTTTTT. The chain employs TRBV29-1 and TRBJ1-4, with TRBD1 matching 8 bases. After removal of 6 bases from V and 7 bases from J, the junction contained 10 bases not matched to a gene. The CDR3 runs to 14 residues. Germline V gene sequence: CDR1 SQVTM, CDR2 ANQGSEA.

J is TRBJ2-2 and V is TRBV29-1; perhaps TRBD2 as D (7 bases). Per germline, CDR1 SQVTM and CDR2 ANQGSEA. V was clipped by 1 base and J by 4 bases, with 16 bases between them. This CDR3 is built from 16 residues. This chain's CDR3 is CSVEVSGGRGTGELFF. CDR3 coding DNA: TGCAGCGTTGAAGTCTCGGGGGGCCGCGGCACCGGGGAGCTGTTTTTT.

CDR3 sequence (DNA): TGTGCCAGCAGCCTCCGGACAGGAGGGGGCACTGAAGCTTTCTTT. Its protein is CASSLRTGGGTEAFF. The chain recombines TRBV14 with TRBJ1-1, with TRBD1 matching 7 bases. V gave up 4 bases and J gave up 4 bases; unmatched junction bases: 9. Germline-derived CDR1 and CDR2 are SGHDN and FVKESK. The CDR3 runs to 15 residues.

The CDR3 nucleotides are TGTGCCAGCAGCGACGGACAGGGGCATCAGCCCCAGCATTTT. Its protein is CASSDGQGHQPQHF. The chain is built from TRBV28 and TRBJ1-5, with TRBD1 matching over 9 bases. The germline V gene encodes CDR1 MDHEN and CDR2 SYDVKM. Losses at the gene ends were 6 bases for V and 5 bases for J; bases not matched to a gene: 5. This CDR3 is built from 14 residues.

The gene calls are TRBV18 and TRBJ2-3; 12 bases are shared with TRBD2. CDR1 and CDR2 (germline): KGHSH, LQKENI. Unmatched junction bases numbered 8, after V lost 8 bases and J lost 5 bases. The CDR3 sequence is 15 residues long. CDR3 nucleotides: TGTGCCAGCCAAACTAGCGGGAGGCCCCAAGATACGCAGTATTTT. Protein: CASQTSGRPQDTQYF. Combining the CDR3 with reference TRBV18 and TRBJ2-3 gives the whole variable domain NAGVMQNPRHLVRRRGQEARLRCSPMKGHSHVYWYRQLPEEGLKFMVYLQKENIIDESGMPKERFSAEFPKEGPSILRIQQVVRGDSAAYFCASQTSGRPQDTQYFGPGTRLTVL.

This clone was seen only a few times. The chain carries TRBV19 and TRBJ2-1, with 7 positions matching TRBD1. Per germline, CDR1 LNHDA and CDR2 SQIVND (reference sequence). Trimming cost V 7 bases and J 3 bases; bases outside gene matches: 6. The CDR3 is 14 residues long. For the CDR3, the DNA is TGTGCCAGTACCCTGGACAGGAGCTACAATGAGCAGTTCTTC. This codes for CASTLDRSYNEQFF.

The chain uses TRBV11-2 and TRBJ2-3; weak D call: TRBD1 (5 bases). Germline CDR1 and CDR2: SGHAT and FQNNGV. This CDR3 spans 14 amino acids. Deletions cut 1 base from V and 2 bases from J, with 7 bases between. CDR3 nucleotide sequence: TGTGCCAGCAGCTTAGCCAGGGCCACAGATACGCAGTATTTT. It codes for CASSLARATDTQYF.